This passage covers 14 T cell receptor beta chains from one sample sequenced in a study of siplizumab effects on memory and regulatory T cells. Profiling relied on immunoSEQ multiplex PCR, and the TCRdb table lists in-frame clones only, not all of them. Of about 69,000 clones in the sample, 75% to 90% are singletons; the top ten hold around 1.8%. Source material: Tregs sorted from blood. All receptors come from a human donor in good health.

The gene calls are TRBV12-5 and TRBJ2-1; 8 bases map to TRBD1. The J segment lost 6 bases and the V segment lost 6 bases, leaving 7 bases of the junction unmatched. Germline V lookup: CDR1 LGHNT, CDR2 FRNRAP. The CDR3 runs 14 residues. For the CDR3, the DNA is TGTGCTAGTGGCCCAGGACAGGGTTTCAATGAGCAGTTCTTC. Protein: CASGPGQGFNEQFF.

V gene TRBV5-1 combines with J gene TRBJ2-7, with D uncertain. The germline V gene has CDR1 SGHRS and CDR2 YFSETQ. This CDR3 has 16 amino acids. The V and J ends lost 1 base and 1 base respectively, with 15 bases between them. CDR3 loop: CASSLFSRASSYEQYF. In nucleotides, the CDR3 is TGCGCCAGCAGCTTGTTCTCTCGGGCCTCGTCCTACGAGCAGTACTTC.

The rearrangement uses TRBV5-8 and TRBJ1-1, with D perhaps matching TRBD1 (5 bases). CDR1 and CDR2 from the germline V gene are SGHTS and YDEGEE. The V end lost 1 base, the J end lost 3 bases, and 13 bases lay between the germline ends. The CDR3 extends over 15 amino acids. The CDR3 spells CASSLIGTVDTEAFF. CDR3 DNA: TGTGCCAGCAGCTTGATAGGGACGGTGGACACTGAAGCTTTCTTT.

The chain recombines TRBV19 with TRBJ2-1; maybe TRBD2 (6 bases). This CDR3 has 16 residues. Germline CDR1 LNHDA, CDR2 SQIVND (reference sequence). V was shortened by 4 bases and J by 2 bases, with 15 bases between the two germline ends. This CDR3 is CASSKGGATPYNEQFF. CDR3 in DNA: TGTGCCAGTAGTAAGGGAGGAGCGACCCCCTACAATGAGCAGTTCTTC.

This clone came up a few times. The rearrangement links TRBV19 to TRBJ1-1; no reliable D call. CDR3 length: 14 residues. From germline, CDR1 is LNHDA and CDR2 SQIVND (reference sequence). Trimming left V 5 bases short and J 4 bases short, with 14 bases between. The CDR3 nucleotides are TGTGCCAGTAGTCGTAAGAAGTTCGTCACTGAAGCTTTCTTT. Protein: CASSRKKFVTEAFF.

This chain connects TRBV6-1 to TRBJ1-3, with D tentatively TRBD1 (5 bases). Germline lookup yields CDR1 MNHNS and CDR2 SASEGT. Deletions cut 5 bases from V and 4 bases from J, with 12 bases between. This CDR3 spans 14 amino acids. The CDR3 here is CASSQTGAGNTIYF. The CDR3 bases are TGTGCCAGCAGTCAAACAGGCGCGGGAAACACCATATATTTT.

The gene calls are TRBV6-6 and TRBJ2-7, with D hard to call. Trimming removed 2 bases at V and 3 bases at J, with 8 bases between. Germline loops: CDR1 MNHNY, CDR2 SVGAGI (reference sequence). This CDR3 contains 13 residues. Here the CDR3 DNA reads TGTGCCAGCAGTTACATGGACGGCTACGAGCAGTACTTC. This translates into CASSYMDGYEQYF.

This rearrangement joins TRBV19 to TRBJ2-1; no firm D call. Germline V lookup: CDR1 LNHDA, CDR2 SQIVND (reference sequence). V lost 7 bases and J lost 6, with 19 bases in between. CDR3 length: 15 residues. DNA of the CDR3: TGTGCCAGTACCCATGACATTGGATCGTTCAATGAGCAGTTCTTC. This sequence encodes CASTHDIGSFNEQFF.

CDR3 sequence: CASSLSRTGNYGYTF. The DNA of the CDR3 is TGTGCCAGCAGTTTATCCCGGACAGGGAACTATGGCTACACCTTC. This sequence joins TRBV27 and TRBJ1-2, with 8 nucleotides matching TRBD1. V lost 0 bases, J lost 2 bases, and 2 bases stayed unmatched. CDR3 size: 15 residues. The germline V gene encodes CDR1 MNHEY and CDR2 SMNVEV (reference sequence).

The chain combines TRBV10-1 with TRBJ1-1; tentative D call: TRBD1 (6 bases). Trimming left V 0 bases short and J 10 bases short, with 12 bases between. CDR1 is WNHNN, CDR2 SYGVQD, per germline (reference sequence). The CDR3 loop spans 13 amino acids. CDR3 region: CASSESNRVGAFF. CDR3 coding DNA: TGCGCCAGCAGTGAGTCCAACAGGGTCGGAGCTTTCTTT.

The CDR3 nucleotides read TGTGCCAGCAGCTTTCTGGCTGGAAACACCATATATTTT. Protein sequence: CASSFLAGNTIYF. The genes are TRBV5-6 and TRBJ1-3; D not resolved. Trimming shortened V by 2 bases and J by 2 bases, and 5 bases separated the two germline ends. CDR1 and CDR2 from the germline V gene are SGHDT and YYEEEE. This CDR3 has 13 amino acids.

This rearrangement joins TRBV21-1 to TRBJ2-1; TRBD2, the table's D call, was not compared with the DNA. TRBV21-1 is designated a pseudogene. CDR3 length: 15 residues. The CDR3, as DNA: TGTGCCAGCAGCACGGCTAGCGGGAGCCAGGGTGAGCAGTTCTTC. Translation: CASSTASGSQGEQFF.

This clone was counted a single time. The chain combines TRBV7-3 with TRBJ2-3; possible D gene TRBD2, 6 bases. This CDR3 is 15 amino acids long. Trimming left V 5 bases short and J 6 bases short, with 18 bases between. Germline CDR1 is SGHTA and CDR2 is FQGTGA. This chain's CDR3 is CASSLKEGEGDTQYF. CDR3 DNA: TGTGCCAGCAGCCTTAAGGAGGGAGAGGGGGATACGCAGTATTTT.

The CDR3 sequence is CAISELGQGARTEAFF. As DNA, the CDR3 is TGTGCCATCAGTGAGTTGGGACAGGGGGCGCGAACTGAAGCTTTCTTT. The chain employs TRBV10-3 and TRBJ1-1; 12 bases map to TRBD1. CDR1 and CDR2 (germline): ENHRY, SYGVKD. V dropped 1 base and J dropped 5; count of bases not matched to a gene: 5. This CDR3 is built from 16 residues.